This TCR beta chain was recorded in a study of response to subunit inactivated influenza vaccine. The study, taken as a whole, reports: The study's authors posited that every seasonal influenza vaccination enlists few new T cells.

TCRdb analysed the RT-PCR reads with MiXCR anew, one entry per CDR3 protein. The sample has fewer than 650,000 distinct CDR3 sequences, over 10% seen once. Only a few counts were recorded for this clonotype. Its antigen is undetermined. This sample comprised PBMCs from blood, obtained about 40 days after vaccination. This receptor was taken from a man aged 50 or older who received an inactivated influenza vaccine.

The CDR3 reads CASSQGRDSNQPQHF. The CDR3 nucleotides are TGCGCCAGCAGCCAGGGCCGGGACTCTAATCAGCCCCAGCATTTT. The chain links TRBV4-3 to TRBJ1-5; a possible D gene is TRBD1 (5 bases). Per the germline V gene, CDR1 is LGHNA and CDR2 is YSLEER. Between the trimmed V and J ends, which lost 3 bases and 4 bases, there was a span of 13 bases. This CDR3 contains 15 residues.